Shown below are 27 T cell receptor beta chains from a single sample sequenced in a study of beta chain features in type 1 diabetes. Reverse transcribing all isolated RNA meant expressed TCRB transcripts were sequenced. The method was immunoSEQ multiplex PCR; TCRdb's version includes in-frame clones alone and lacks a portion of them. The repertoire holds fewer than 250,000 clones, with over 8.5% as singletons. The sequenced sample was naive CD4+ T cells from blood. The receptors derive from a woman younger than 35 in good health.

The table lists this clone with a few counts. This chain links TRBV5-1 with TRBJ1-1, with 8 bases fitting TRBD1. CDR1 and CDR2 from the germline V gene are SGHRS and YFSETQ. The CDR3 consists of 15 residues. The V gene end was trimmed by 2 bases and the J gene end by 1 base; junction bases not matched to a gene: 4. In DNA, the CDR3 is TGCGCCAGCAGCTTCACCGGGACAGGGAACACTGAAGCTTTCTTT. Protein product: CASSFTGTGNTEAFF.

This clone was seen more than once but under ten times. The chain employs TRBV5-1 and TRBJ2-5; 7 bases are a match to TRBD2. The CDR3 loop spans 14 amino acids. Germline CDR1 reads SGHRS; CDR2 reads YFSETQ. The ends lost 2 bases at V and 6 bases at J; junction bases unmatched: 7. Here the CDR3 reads CASSLEGLVQTQYF. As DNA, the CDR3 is TGCGCCAGCAGCTTAGAAGGACTAGTACAGACCCAGTACTTC.

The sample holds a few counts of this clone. The CDR3 DNA reads as TGCGCCAGCAGCTTATATCGGGGTGGGTCCTACGAGCAGTACTTC. It yields the protein CASSLYRGGSYEQYF. This chain uses TRBV5-1 with TRBJ2-7, with a weak D call TRBD2 (5 bases). Germline lookup yields CDR1 SGHRS and CDR2 YFSETQ. This CDR3 has 15 residues. Trimming left V 2 bases short and J 1 base short, with 13 bases between.

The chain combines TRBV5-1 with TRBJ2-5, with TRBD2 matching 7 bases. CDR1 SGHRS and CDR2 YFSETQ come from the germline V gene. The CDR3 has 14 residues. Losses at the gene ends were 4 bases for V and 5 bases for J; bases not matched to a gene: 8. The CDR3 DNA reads TGCGCCAGCAGCCGGAAGGCGGGAGTGGAGACCCAGTACTTC. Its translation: CASSRKAGVETQYF.

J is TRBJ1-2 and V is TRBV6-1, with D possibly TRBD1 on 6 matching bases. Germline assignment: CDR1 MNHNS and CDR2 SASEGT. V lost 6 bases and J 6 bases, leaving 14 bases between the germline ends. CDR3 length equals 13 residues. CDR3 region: CASRSRGGHGYTF. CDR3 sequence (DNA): TGTGCCAGCAGGTCGAGAGGGGGTCATGGCTACACCTTC.

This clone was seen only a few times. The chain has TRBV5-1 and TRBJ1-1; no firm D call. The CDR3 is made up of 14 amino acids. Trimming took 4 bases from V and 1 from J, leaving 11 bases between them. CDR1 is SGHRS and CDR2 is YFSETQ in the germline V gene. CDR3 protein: CASSIGRGNTEAFF. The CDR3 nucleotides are TGCGCCAGCAGCATTGGACGGGGGAACACTGAAGCTTTCTTT.

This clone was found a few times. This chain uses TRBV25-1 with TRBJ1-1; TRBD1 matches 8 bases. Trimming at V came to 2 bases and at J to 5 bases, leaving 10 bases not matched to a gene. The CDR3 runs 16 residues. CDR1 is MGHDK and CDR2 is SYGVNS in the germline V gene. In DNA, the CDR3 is TGTGCCAGCAGTGAACCCGGGACAGGATGGGTTACTGAAGCTTTCTTT. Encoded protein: CASSEPGTGWVTEAFF.

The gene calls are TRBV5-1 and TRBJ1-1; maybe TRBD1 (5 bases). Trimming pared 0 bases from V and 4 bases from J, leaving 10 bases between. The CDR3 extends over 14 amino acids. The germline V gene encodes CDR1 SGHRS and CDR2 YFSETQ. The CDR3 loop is CASSLEGQPTEAFF. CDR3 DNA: TGCGCCAGCAGCTTGGAAGGACAACCCACTGAAGCTTTCTTT.

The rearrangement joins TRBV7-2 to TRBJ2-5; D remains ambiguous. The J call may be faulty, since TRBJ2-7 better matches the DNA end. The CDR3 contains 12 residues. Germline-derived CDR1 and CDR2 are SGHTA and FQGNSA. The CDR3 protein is CASSYRTREQYF. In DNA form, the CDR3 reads TGTGCCAGCAGCTACCGAACTCGCGAGCAGTACTTC.

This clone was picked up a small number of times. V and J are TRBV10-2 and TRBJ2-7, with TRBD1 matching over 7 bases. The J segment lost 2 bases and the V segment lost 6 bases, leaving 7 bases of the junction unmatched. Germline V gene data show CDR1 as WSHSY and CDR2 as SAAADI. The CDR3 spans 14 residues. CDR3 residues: CASRKGAATYEQYF. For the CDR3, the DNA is TGCGCCAGCAGGAAGGGGGCGGCCACCTACGAGCAGTACTTC.

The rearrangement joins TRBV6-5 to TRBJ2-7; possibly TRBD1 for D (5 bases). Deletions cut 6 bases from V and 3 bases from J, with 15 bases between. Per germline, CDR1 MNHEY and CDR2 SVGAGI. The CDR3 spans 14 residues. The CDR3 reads CASRKQDGNYEQYF. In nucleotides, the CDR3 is TGTGCCAGCAGGAAACAGGACGGTAACTACGAGCAGTACTTC.

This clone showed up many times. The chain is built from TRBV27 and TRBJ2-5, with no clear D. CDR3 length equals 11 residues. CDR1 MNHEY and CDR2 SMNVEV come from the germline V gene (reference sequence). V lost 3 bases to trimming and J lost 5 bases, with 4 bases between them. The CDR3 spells CASSFRETQYF. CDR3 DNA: TGTGCCAGCAGTTTCCGGGAGACCCAGTACTTC.

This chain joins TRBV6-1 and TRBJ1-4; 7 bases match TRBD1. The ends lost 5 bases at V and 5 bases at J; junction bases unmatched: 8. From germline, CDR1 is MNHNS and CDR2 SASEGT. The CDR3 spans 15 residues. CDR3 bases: TGTGCCAGCAGTCCTCGGACAGGCTCGAATGAAAAACTGTTTTTT. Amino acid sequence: CASSPRTGSNEKLFF.

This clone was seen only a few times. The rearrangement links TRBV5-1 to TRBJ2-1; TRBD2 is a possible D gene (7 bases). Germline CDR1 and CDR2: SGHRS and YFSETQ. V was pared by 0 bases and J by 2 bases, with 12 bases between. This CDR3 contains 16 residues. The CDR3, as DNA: TGCGCCAGCAGCTTGGGTGGCGGGGGCCCCTACAATGAGCAGTTCTTC. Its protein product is CASSLGGGGPYNEQFF.

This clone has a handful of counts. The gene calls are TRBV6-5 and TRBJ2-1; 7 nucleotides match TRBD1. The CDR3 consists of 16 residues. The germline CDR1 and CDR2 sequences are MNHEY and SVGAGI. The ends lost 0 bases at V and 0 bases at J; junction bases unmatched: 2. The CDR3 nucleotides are TGTGCCAGCAGTTACTCTGGGGACAGCTCCTACAATGAGCAGTTCTTC. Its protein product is CASSYSGDSSYNEQFF.

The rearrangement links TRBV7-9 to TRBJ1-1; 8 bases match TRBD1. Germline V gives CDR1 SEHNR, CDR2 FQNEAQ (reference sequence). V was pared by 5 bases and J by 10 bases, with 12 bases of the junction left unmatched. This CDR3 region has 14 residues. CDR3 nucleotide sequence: TGTGCCAGCAGCATCGAAGGGACAGGATTGGCAGCTTTCTTT. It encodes CASSIEGTGLAAFF.

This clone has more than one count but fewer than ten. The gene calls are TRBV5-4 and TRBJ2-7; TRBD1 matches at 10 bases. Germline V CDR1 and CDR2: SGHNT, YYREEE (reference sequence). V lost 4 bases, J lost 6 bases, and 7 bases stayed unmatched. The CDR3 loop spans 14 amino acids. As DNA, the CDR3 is TGTGCCAGCAGCCGGGACAGGGGAATATCCGAGCAGTACTTC. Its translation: CASSRDRGISEQYF. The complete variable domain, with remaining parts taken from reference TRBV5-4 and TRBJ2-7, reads ETGVTQSPTHLIKTRGQQVTLRCSSQSGHNTVSWYQQALGQGPQFIFQYYREEENGRGNFPPRFSGLQFPNYSSELNVNALELDDSALYLCASSRDRGISEQYFGPGTRLTVT.

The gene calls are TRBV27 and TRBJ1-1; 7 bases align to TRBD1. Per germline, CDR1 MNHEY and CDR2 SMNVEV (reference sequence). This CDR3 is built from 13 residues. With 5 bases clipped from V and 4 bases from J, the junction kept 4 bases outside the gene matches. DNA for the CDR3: TGTGCCAGCAGTATAGGACAGGCCACTGAAGCTTTCTTT. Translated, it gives CASSIGQATEAFF.

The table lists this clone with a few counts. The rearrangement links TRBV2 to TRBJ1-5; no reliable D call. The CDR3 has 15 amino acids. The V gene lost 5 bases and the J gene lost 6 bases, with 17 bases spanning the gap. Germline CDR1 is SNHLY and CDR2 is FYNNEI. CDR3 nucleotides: TGTGCCAGCAGTACCGGGGTGGCAGGATCTCAGCCCCAGCATTTT. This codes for CASSTGVAGSQPQHF. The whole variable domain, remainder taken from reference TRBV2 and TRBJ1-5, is EPEVTQTPSHQVTQMGQEVILRCVPISNHLYFYWYRQILGQKVEFLVSFYNNEISEKSEIFDDQFSVERPDGSNFTLKIRSTKLEDSAMYFCASSTGVAGSQPQHFGDGTRLSIL.

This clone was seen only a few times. The CDR3 loop is CASSNKGNSGELFF. The CDR3 DNA reads TGTGCCAGCAGCAATAAGGGGAACTCCGGGGAGCTGTTTTTT. This rearrangement joins TRBV21-1 to TRBJ2-2; the table calls TRBD1, which could not be checked here. TRBV21-1 counts as a pseudogene. This CDR3 is 14 amino acids long.

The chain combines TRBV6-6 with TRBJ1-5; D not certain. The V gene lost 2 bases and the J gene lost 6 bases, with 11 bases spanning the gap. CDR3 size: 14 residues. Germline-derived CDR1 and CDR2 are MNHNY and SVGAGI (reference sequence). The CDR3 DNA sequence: TGTGCCAGCAGTTACGAGGGTTCCGGTCAGCCCCAGCATTTT. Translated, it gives CASSYEGSGQPQHF.

CDR3 amino acids: CAWSLGTSGRALNEQFF. As DNA, the CDR3 is TGTGCCTGGAGCCTTGGGACTAGCGGGAGGGCCCTCAATGAGCAGTTCTTC. The rearrangement joins TRBV30 to TRBJ2-1; 16 bases agree with TRBD2. Germline CDR1 and CDR2: GTSNPN and SVGIG (reference sequence). J lost 6 bases, V lost 3 bases, and 8 bases had no gene match. The CDR3 runs 17 residues.

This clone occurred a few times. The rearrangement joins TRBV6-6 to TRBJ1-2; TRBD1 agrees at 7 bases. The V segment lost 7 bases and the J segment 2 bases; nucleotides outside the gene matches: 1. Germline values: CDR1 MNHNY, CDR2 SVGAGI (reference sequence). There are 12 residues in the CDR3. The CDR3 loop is CASMDRNYGYTF. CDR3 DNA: TGTGCCAGCATGGACAGGAACTATGGCTACACCTTC.

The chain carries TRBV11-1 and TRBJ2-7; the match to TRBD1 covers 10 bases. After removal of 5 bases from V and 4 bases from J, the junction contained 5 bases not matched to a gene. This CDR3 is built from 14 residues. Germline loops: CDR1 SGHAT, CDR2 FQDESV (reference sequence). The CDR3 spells CASSQTGGSYEQYF. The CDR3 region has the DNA TGTGCCAGCAGCCAGACAGGGGGCTCGTACGAGCAGTACTTC.

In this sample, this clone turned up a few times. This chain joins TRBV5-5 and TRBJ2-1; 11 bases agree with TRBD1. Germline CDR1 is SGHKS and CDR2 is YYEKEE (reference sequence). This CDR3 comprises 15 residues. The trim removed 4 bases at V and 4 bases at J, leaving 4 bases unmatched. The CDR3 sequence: CASSPDRGQYNEQFF. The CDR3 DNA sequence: TGTGCCAGCAGCCCGGACAGGGGGCAATACAATGAGCAGTTCTTC.

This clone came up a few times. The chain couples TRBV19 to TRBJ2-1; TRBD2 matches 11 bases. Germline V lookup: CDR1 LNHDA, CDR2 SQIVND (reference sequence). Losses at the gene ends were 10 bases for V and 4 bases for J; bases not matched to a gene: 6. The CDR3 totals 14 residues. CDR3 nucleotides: TGTGCCACCACCGGGACTAGCGGTTACAATGAGCAGTTCTTC. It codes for CATTGTSGYNEQFF.

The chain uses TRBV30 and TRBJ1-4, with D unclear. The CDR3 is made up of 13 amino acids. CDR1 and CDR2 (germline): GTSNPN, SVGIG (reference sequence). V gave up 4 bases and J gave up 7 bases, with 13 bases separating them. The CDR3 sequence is CAWNQEGGEKLFF. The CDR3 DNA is TGTGCCTGGAACCAAGAGGGAGGTGAAAAACTGTTTTTT.